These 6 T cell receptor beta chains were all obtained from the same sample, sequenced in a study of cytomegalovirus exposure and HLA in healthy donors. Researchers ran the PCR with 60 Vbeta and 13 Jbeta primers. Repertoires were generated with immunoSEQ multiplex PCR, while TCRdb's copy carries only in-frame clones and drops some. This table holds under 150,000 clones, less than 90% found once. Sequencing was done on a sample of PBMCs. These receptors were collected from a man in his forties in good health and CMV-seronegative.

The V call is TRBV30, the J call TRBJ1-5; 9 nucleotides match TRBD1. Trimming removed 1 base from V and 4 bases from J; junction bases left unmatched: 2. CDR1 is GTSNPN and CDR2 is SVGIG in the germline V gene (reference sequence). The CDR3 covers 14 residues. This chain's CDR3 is CAWSEGQGNQPQHF. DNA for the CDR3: TGTGCCTGGAGTGAGGGACAGGGAAATCAGCCCCAGCATTTT.

The CDR3 region is CASSPQGPSTEAFF. In nucleotides, the CDR3 is TGTGCCAGCTCACCCCAGGGGCCCAGCACTGAAGCTTTCTTT. The V and J genes are TRBV18 and TRBJ1-1, with D possibly TRBD1 on 6 matching bases. The CDR3 totals 14 residues. V was pared by 3 bases and J by 4 bases, with 12 bases between. The germline V gene has CDR1 KGHSH and CDR2 LQKENI.

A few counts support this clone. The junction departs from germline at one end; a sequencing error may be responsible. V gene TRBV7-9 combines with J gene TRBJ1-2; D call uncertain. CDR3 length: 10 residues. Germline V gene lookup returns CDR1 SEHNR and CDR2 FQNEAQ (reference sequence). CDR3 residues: CSSSLERELF. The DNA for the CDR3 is TGTTCCAGCAGCTTAGAAAGGGAGCTCTTC.

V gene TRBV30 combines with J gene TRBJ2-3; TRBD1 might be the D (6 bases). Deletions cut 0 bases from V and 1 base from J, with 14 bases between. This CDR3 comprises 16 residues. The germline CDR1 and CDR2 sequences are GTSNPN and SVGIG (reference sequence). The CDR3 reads CAWSVIGGWGTDTQYF. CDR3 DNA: TGTGCCTGGAGTGTAATTGGGGGCTGGGGCACAGATACGCAGTATTTT.

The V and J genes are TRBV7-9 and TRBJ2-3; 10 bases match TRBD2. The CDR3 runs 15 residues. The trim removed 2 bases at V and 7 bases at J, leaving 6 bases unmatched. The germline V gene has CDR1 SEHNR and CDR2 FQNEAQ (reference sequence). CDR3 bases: TGTGCCAGCAGCTTAACGGGACTAGCGTTGTATACGCAGTATTTT. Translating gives CASSLTGLALYTQYF.

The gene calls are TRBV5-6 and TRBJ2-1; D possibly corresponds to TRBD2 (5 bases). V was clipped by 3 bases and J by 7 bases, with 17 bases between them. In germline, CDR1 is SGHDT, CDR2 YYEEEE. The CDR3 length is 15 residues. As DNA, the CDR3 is TGTGCCAGCAGCTCCGTAGAGGACTTCCTAAATGAGCAGTTCTTC. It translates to CASSSVEDFLNEQFF.